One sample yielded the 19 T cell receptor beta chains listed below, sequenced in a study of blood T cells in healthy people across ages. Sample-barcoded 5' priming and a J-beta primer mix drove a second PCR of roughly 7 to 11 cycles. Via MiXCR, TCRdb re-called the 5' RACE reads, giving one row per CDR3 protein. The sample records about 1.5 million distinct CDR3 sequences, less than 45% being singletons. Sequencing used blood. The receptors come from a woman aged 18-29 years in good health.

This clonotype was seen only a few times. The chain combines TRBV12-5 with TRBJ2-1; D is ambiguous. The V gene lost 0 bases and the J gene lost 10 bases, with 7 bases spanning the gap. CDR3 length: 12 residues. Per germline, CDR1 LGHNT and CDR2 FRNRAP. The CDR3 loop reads CASGLVVSEQFF. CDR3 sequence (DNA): TGTGCTAGTGGTTTGGTAGTGTCGGAGCAGTTCTTC.

The CDR3 here is CASSQLQGIAEEQYF. The CDR3 nucleotides are TGCGCCAGCAGCCAACTACAGGGGATAGCGGAAGAGCAGTACTTC. The chain uses TRBV4-1 and TRBJ2-4, with D possibly matching TRBD1 (7 bases). Germline V CDR1 and CDR2: MGHRA, YSYEKL. V was trimmed by 2 bases and J by 13 bases, leaving 21 bases between them. This CDR3 has 15 residues.

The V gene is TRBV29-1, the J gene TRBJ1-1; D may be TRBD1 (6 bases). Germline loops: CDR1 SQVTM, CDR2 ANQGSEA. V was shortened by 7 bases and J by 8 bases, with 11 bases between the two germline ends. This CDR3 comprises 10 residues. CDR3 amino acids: CSGWTAEAFF. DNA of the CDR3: TGCAGCGGTTGGACAGCCGAAGCTTTCTTT.

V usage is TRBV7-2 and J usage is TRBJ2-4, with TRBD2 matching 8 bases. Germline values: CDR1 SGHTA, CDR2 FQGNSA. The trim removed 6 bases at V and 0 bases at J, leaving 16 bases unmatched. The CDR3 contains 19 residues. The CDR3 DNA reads TGTGCCAGCAGTTTAAGCGGGACCCGTAGCGGGGTAGCCAAAAACATTCAGTACTTC. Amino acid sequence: CASSLSGTRSGVAKNIQYF.

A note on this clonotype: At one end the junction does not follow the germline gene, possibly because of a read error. CDR3 sequence reads: CASRTYSNPEAFF. For the CDR3, the DNA is TGTGCCAGTAGGACGTACTCGAACCCTGAAGCTTTCTTT. V usage is TRBV19 and J usage is TRBJ1-1, with D hard to call. The germline CDR1 and CDR2 sequences are LNHDA and SQIVND (reference sequence). The CDR3 totals 13 residues.

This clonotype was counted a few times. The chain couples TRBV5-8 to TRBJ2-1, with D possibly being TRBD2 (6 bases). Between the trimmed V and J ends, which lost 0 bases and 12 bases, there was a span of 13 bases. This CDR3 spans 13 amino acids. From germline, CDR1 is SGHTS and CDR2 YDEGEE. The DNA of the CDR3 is TGTGCCAGCAGCTTGGCTCGGGAGTACGTGCAGTTCTTC. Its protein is CASSLAREYVQFF.

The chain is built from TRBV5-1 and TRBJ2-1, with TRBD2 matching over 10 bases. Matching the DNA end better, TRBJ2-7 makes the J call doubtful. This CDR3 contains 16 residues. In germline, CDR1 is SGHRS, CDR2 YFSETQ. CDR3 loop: CASSWGLASSYNEQYF. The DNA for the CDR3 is TGCGCCAGCAGCTGGGGACTAGCGAGCTCCTACAATGAGCAGTACTTC.

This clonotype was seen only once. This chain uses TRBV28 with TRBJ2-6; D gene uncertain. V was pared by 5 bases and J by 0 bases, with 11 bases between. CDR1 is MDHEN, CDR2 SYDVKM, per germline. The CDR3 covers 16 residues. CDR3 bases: TGTGCCAGCAGTCCGAGTACTATCTCTGGGGCCAACGTCCTGACTTTC. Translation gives CASSPSTISGANVLTF.

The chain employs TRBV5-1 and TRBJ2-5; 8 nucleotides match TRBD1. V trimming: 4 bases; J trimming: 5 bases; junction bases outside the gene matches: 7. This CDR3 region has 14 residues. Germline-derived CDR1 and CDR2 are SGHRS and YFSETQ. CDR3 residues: CASSAGTGRETQYF. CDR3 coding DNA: TGCGCCAGCAGCGCCGGGACAGGAAGGGAGACCCAGTACTTC.

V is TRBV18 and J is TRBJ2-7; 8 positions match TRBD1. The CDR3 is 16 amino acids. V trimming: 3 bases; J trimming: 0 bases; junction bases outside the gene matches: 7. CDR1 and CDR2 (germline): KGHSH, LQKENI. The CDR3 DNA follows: TGTGCCAGCTCACCCGCTGGACAGGGCGTCTCCTACGAGCAGTACTTC. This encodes CASSPAGQGVSYEQYF.

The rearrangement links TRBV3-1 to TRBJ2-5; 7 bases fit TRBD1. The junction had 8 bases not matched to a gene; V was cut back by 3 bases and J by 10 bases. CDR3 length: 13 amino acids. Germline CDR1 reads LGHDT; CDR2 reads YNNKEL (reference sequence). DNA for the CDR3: TGTGCCAGCAGCCAGGATAGACAGGGAAACCAGTACTTC. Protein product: CASSQDRQGNQYF.

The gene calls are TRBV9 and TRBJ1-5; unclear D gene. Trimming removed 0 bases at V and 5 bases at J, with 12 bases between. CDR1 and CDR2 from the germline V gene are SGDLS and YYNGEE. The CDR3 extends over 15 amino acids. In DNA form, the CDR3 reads TGTGCCAGCAGCGTAGACCCCAGTCATGATCAGCCCCAGCATTTT. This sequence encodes CASSVDPSHDQPQHF. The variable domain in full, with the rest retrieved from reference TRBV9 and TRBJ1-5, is DSGVTQTPKHLITATGQRVTLRCSPRSGDLSVYWYQQSLDQGLQFLIQYYNGEERAKGNILERFSAQQFPDLHSELNLSSLELGDSALYFCASSVDPSHDQPQHFGDGTRLSIL.

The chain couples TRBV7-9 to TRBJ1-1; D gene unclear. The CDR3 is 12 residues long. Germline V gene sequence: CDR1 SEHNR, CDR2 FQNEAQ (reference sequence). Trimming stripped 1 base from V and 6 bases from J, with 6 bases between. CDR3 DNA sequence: TGTGCCAGCAGCTTAGGGCCGGCTGAAGCTTTCTTT. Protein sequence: CASSLGPAEAFF.

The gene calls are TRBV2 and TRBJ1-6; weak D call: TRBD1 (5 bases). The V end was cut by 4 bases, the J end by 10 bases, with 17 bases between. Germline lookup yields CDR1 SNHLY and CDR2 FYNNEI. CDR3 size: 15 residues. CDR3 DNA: TGTGCCAGCAGTGGTCTTTCAGGGTTCGGATCACCCCTCCACTTT. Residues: CASSGLSGFGSPLHF.

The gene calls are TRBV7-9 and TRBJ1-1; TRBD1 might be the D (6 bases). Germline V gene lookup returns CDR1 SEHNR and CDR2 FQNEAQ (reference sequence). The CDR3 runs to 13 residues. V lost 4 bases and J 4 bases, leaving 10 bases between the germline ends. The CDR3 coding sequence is TGTGCCAGCAGCTCTGGACAGAGCACTGAAGCTTTCTTT. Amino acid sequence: CASSSGQSTEAFF.

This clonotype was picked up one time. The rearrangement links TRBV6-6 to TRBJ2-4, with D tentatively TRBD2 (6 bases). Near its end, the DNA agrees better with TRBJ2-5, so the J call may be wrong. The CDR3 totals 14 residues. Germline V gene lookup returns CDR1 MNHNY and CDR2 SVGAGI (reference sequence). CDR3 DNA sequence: TGTGCCAGCAACCCGACTAGTTGGGGGGAGACCCAGTACTTC. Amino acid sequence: CASNPTSWGETQYF.

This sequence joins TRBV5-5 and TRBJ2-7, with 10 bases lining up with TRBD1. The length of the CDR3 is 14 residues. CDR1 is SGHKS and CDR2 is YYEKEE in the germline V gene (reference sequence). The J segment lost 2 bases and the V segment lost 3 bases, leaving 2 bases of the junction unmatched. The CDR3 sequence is CASSWGQGTYEQYF. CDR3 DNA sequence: TGTGCCAGCAGCTGGGGACAGGGGACCTACGAGCAGTACTTC.

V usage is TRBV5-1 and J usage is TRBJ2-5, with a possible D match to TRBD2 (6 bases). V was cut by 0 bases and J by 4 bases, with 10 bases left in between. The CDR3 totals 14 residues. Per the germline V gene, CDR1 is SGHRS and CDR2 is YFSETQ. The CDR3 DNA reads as TGCGCCAGCAGCTTGGCCGCGGGACCAGAGACCCAGTACTTC. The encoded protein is CASSLAAGPETQYF.

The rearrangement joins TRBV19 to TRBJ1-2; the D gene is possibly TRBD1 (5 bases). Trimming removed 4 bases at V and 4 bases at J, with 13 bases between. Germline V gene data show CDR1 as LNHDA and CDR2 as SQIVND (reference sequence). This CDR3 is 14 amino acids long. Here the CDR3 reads CASSTRGAGYGYTF. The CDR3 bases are TGTGCCAGTAGTACGAGGGGCGCTGGCTATGGCTACACCTTC.